These 2 T cell receptor beta chains originate from one sample sequenced in a study of blood T cell repertoires in COVID-19. The repertoire was sequenced with immunoSEQ multiplex PCR; TCRdb's copy has only in-frame clones and lacks some. The sample consists of 110,000 to 150,000 clones, roughly three quarters of them appearing once. The sample was peripheral blood. All receptors derive from a man in his sixties with acute or convalescent COVID-19.

The chain employs TRBV27 and TRBJ2-7; D gene unclear. CDR1 is MNHEY and CDR2 is SMNVEV in the germline V gene (reference sequence). This CDR3 contains 13 residues. The V and J ends lost 1 base and 5 bases respectively, with 9 bases between them. The CDR3 DNA reads TGTGCCAGCAGTTTATATGGTGGCAACGAGCAGTACTTC. Amino acids: CASSLYGGNEQYF.

This chain joins TRBV9 and TRBJ2-3; TRBD2 is a possible D gene (5 bases). The CDR3 consists of 15 residues. Germline values: CDR1 SGDLS, CDR2 YYNGEE. Between the trimmed V and J ends, which lost 0 bases and 2 bases, there was a span of 10 bases. The DNA for the CDR3 is TGTGCCAGCAGCGTAGACGTGGGAGTCACAGATACGCAGTATTTT. Its translation is CASSVDVGVTDTQYF. Variable domain in full (rest from reference TRBV9 and TRBJ2-3): DSGVTQTPKHLITATGQRVTLRCSPRSGDLSVYWYQQSLDQGLQFLIQYYNGEERAKGNILERFSAQQFPDLHSELNLSSLELGDSALYFCASSVDVGVTDTQYFGPGTRLTVL.